Below, 32 T cell receptor beta chains from the same sample are listed, as sequenced in a study of control samples from healthy donors and cancer patients. Generated by immunoSEQ multiplex PCR, the TCRdb table keeps only in-frame clones and is missing some. This sample has 110,000 to 150,000 clones, with approximately 94% found just once. Sequencing input: blood. The receptors stem from a man aged 35 to 55 in good health.

This chain joins TRBV9 and TRBJ2-1, with D unclear. V shed 3 bases and J shed 4 bases, with 11 bases lying between them. Germline V gives CDR1 SGDLS, CDR2 YYNGEE. The CDR3 contains 14 residues. The CDR3: CASSAQTVYNEQFF. CDR3 nucleotides: TGTGCCAGCAGCGCCCAGACCGTTTACAATGAGCAGTTCTTC.

The chain joins TRBV11-2 to TRBJ2-5; D is possibly TRBD1 or TRBD2 (5 bases each). V was shortened by 5 bases and J by 1 base, with 11 bases between the two germline ends. This CDR3 has 14 amino acids. Per germline, CDR1 SGHAT and CDR2 FQNNGV. CDR3 protein: CASSTPGPQETQYF. The CDR3 nucleotides read TGTGCCAGCAGCACCCCGGGGCCCCAAGAGACCCAGTACTTC.

This sequence joins TRBV9 and TRBJ1-2; tentatively, D is TRBD1 (5 bases). Germline V gene sequence: CDR1 SGDLS, CDR2 YYNGEE. The CDR3 has 15 residues. Trimming removed 0 bases at V and 8 bases at J, with 17 bases between. The CDR3 DNA reads as TGTGCCAGCAGCGTAGTTTCGGGACCAGCTGGGGGCTACACCTTC. It translates to CASSVVSGPAGGYTF.

The sample holds one count of this clone. This chain connects TRBV4-3 to TRBJ2-2; the D is unclear. Germline CDR1 is LGHNA and CDR2 is YSLEER. The CDR3 is 14 residues long. Trimming removed 2 bases from V and 6 bases from J, with 10 bases in between. The CDR3 nucleotides read TGCGCCAGCAGCCAAAGAAACTTTCCCGGGGAGCTGTTTTTT. It codes for CASSQRNFPGELFF.

The rearrangement uses TRBV21-1 and TRBJ1-1. TRBV21-1 is a documented pseudogene. The length of the CDR3 is 15 residues. The CDR3 coding sequence is TGTGCCAGCAGCAAAGAGGCCCCTTCGAACACTGAAGCTTTCTTT. Translation: CASSKEAPSNTEAFF.

The chain couples TRBV4-1 to TRBJ1-6; D ambiguous. The germline V gene has CDR1 MGHRA and CDR2 YSYEKL. The CDR3 spans 18 residues. V lost 3 bases, J lost 0 bases, and 15 bases lay in between. The CDR3 is CASSHWAGTRSYNSPLHF. CDR3 coding DNA: TGCGCCAGCAGCCACTGGGCAGGAACTCGCTCCTATAATTCACCCCTCCACTTT.

The chain couples TRBV13 to TRBJ2-5; D remains unclear. Germline loops: CDR1 PRHDT, CDR2 FYEKMQ (reference sequence). V gave up 5 bases and J gave up 1 base, with 14 bases separating them. This CDR3 has 15 amino acids. The CDR3 DNA is TGTGCCAGCAGCAAATATGACCGCGTCCAAGAGACCCAGTACTTC. It specifies CASSKYDRVQETQYF. The full variable domain, its missing parts supplied by reference TRBV13 and TRBJ2-5, is AAGVIQSPRHLIKEKRETATLKCYPIPRHDTVYWYQQGPGQDPQFLISFYEKMQSDKGSIPDRFSAQQFSDYHSELNMSSLELGDSALYFCASSKYDRVQETQYFGPGTRLLVL.

The gene calls are TRBV6-5 and TRBJ2-7, with 9 bases that match TRBD1. The ends lost 10 bases at V and 3 bases at J; junction bases unmatched: 7. The CDR3 totals 13 residues. Germline-derived CDR1 and CDR2 are MNHEY and SVGAGI. The CDR3, as DNA: TGTGCCACCAGGGACAGGGTTCTCTACGAGCAGTACTTC. This translates into CATRDRVLYEQYF.

This clone occurred once. This sequence joins TRBV7-2 and TRBJ2-4; 7 nucleotides match TRBD2. The CDR3 is 15 residues long. V shed 5 bases, J shed 6 bases, and the junction held 10 bases outside the gene matches. In germline, CDR1 is SGHTA, CDR2 FQGNSA. CDR3 loop: CASSQSGVGGNIQYF. CDR3 sequence (DNA): TGTGCCAGCAGCCAGAGCGGGGTGGGGGGAAACATTCAGTACTTC.

This chain links TRBV19 with TRBJ1-1; no clear D gene. Per the germline V gene, CDR1 is LNHDA and CDR2 is SQIVND (reference sequence). The V end was cut by 7 bases, the J end by 5 bases, with 8 bases between. This CDR3 spans 11 amino acids. The CDR3 region has the DNA TGTGCCAGTATCCTCAGGACTGAAGCTTTCTTT. Protein sequence: CASILRTEAFF.

The V gene is TRBV2, the J gene TRBJ2-5; 8 nucleotides match TRBD2. CDR1 SNHLY and CDR2 FYNNEI come from the germline V gene. Germline trimming cut 7 bases from V and 5 bases from J; bases unmatched to any gene: 12. The CDR3 has 15 residues. The CDR3 DNA is TGTGCCAGCATAGTCCAGCCGGGGGGGCCGGAGACCCAGTACTTC. It yields the protein CASIVQPGGPETQYF.

The rearrangement joins TRBV13 to TRBJ2-7; TRBD1 might be the D (6 bases). Trimming took off 5 bases at V and 1 base at J, with 21 bases between the two ends. CDR3 length: 17 residues. The germline CDR1 and CDR2 sequences are PRHDT and FYEKMQ (reference sequence). CDR3 loop: CASSPTNGEGDSYEQYF. The CDR3 nucleotides read TGTGCCAGCAGCCCGACAAACGGAGAGGGGGATTCCTACGAGCAGTACTTC.

This clone appeared once. This sequence joins TRBV10-1 and TRBJ2-3; 7 bases map to TRBD2. CDR3 length: 15 residues. CDR1 and CDR2 (germline): WNHNN, SYGVQD (reference sequence). With V trimmed by 3 bases and J by 6 bases, 9 bases remained unmatched. The CDR3 is CASSDSTFSGDTQYF. DNA for the CDR3: TGCGCCAGCAGTGACTCGACGTTTAGCGGGGATACGCAGTATTTT.

This clone occurred once. The rearrangement links TRBV7-9 to TRBJ1-3; perhaps TRBD1 as D (5 bases). From germline, CDR1 is SEHNR and CDR2 FQNEAQ (reference sequence). Trimming stripped 1 base from V and 1 base from J, with 11 bases between. The CDR3 runs to 16 residues. CDR3 DNA: TGTGCCAGCAGCTTAGGGGGAGGGGTATCTGGAAACACCATATATTTT. Translating it yields CASSLGGGVSGNTIYF. Based on the CDR3 plus reference TRBV7-9 and TRBJ1-3, the full variable domain is DTGVSQNPRHKITKRGQNVTFRCDPISEHNRLYWYRQTLGQGPEFLTYFQNEAQLEKSRLLSDRFSAERPKGSFSTLEIQRTEQGDSAMYLCASSLGGGVSGNTIYFGEGSWLTVV.

This chain links TRBV12-3 or TRBV12-4 with TRBJ1-1; D perhaps matches TRBD1 (6 bases). The CDR3 sequence is 13 residues long. V shed 10 bases and J shed 5 bases, with 17 bases lying between them. CDR3 DNA: TGTGCCACCACGACTGGGGGGCATACTGAAGCTTTCTTT. Translated, it gives CATTTGGHTEAFF.

The sample holds one count of this clone. The chain combines TRBV9 with TRBJ2-3; 9 bases match TRBD2. Germline V gene sequence: CDR1 SGDLS, CDR2 YYNGEE. V shed 4 bases, J shed 5 bases, and the junction held 11 bases outside the gene matches. The CDR3 totals 16 residues. CDR3 sequence: CASSPYQRGAGDTQYF. CDR3 nucleotide sequence: TGTGCCAGCAGCCCCTACCAGCGGGGGGCGGGAGATACGCAGTATTTT.

This clone was detected only a few times. This chain links TRBV7-2 with TRBJ2-5, with D tentatively TRBD2 (5 bases). The CDR3 spans 13 residues. Trimming removed 4 bases from V and 1 base from J, with 7 bases in between. CDR1 and CDR2 from the germline V gene are SGHTA and FQGNSA. The CDR3: CASSSRVQETQYF. The CDR3 region has the DNA TGTGCCAGCAGCTCGAGGGTCCAAGAGACCCAGTACTTC.

The chain is built from TRBV6-5 and TRBJ1-1, with 7 bases identical to TRBD1. This CDR3 has 15 residues. The trim removed 5 bases at V and 0 bases at J, leaving 6 bases unmatched. Germline V gene data show CDR1 as MNHEY and CDR2 as SVGAGI. The CDR3 bases are TGTGCCAGCAGTCAGGCAGGGGGGTTGAACACTGAAGCTTTCTTT. Its protein is CASSQAGGLNTEAFF.

The rearrangement links TRBV9 to TRBJ2-3; 7 bases fit TRBD2. The germline V gene has CDR1 SGDLS and CDR2 YYNGEE. There are 16 residues in the CDR3. The junction had 7 bases not matched to a gene; V was cut back by 0 bases and J by 3 bases. The CDR3 reads CASSVEASGGTDTQYF. CDR3 in DNA: TGTGCCAGCAGCGTAGAGGCTAGCGGTGGGACAGATACGCAGTATTTT.

The chain joins TRBV28 to TRBJ2-5; D is unclear. Germline assignment: CDR1 MDHEN and CDR2 SYDVKM. The length of the CDR3 is 13 residues. V lost 7 bases and J 1 base, leaving 10 bases between the germline ends. DNA for the CDR3: TGTGCCAGCACCCTAAGTGGCCAAGAGACCCAGTACTTC. Protein sequence: CASTLSGQETQYF.

This chain joins TRBV30 and TRBJ2-5; possibly TRBD2 for D (6 bases). From germline, CDR1 is GTSNPN and CDR2 SVGIG (reference sequence). CDR3 length: 13 residues. V lost 4 bases and J lost 6, with 15 bases in between. This chain's CDR3 is CAWTYRAGQTQYF. The CDR3 region has the DNA TGTGCCTGGACCTATCGGGCGGGGCAGACCCAGTACTTC.

In its sample, this clone was seen a few times. This chain joins TRBV28 and TRBJ1-1, with a weak D call TRBD1 (5 bases). Trimming left V 7 bases short and J 3 bases short, with 21 bases between. CDR3 size: 16 residues. The germline V gene has CDR1 MDHEN and CDR2 SYDVKM. This chain's CDR3 is CASNLPLRGGDTEAFF. The CDR3 DNA reads TGTGCCAGCAATCTCCCACTTCGGGGCGGAGACACTGAAGCTTTCTTT.

The CDR3 region is CASSLAVRETTDTQYF. In nucleotides, the CDR3 is TGTGCCAGCAGCCTCGCGGTGCGGGAGACCACAGATACGCAGTATTTT. The chain carries TRBV7-9 and TRBJ2-3, with 7 bases identical to TRBD2. This CDR3 is 16 amino acids long. The trim removed 5 bases at V and 2 bases at J, leaving 10 bases unmatched. The germline CDR1 and CDR2 sequences are SEHNR and FQNEAQ (reference sequence).

The chain recombines TRBV6-5 with TRBJ2-5, with D possibly matching TRBD1 (5 bases). The V gene's germline CDR1 is MNHEY and CDR2 SVGAGI. There are 16 residues in the CDR3. Trimming took off 2 bases at V and 0 bases at J, with 13 bases between the two ends. CDR3 DNA sequence: TGTGCCAGCAGTTACCGAATAGGGGCCGACCAAGAGACCCAGTACTTC. This gives the protein CASSYRIGADQETQYF.

The rearrangement joins TRBV7-9 to TRBJ1-1; no reliable D call. The CDR3 totals 15 residues. Germline loops: CDR1 SEHNR, CDR2 FQNEAQ (reference sequence). The ends were cut back, 4 bases at V and 3 bases at J, with 15 bases in the middle. CDR3 coding DNA: TGTGCCAGCAGCTCCCGACGGAGTTCGGACACTGAAGCTTTCTTT. Translation gives CASSSRRSSDTEAFF.

The V call is TRBV19, the J call TRBJ1-5; tentatively, D is TRBD1 (5 bases). This CDR3 comprises 13 residues. Trimming cost V 4 bases and J 7 bases, with 11 bases left between them. The germline V gene encodes CDR1 LNHDA and CDR2 SQIVND (reference sequence). The DNA of the CDR3 is TGTGCCAGTAGTAAGGCGGGGGGGCAGCCCCAGCATTTT. It yields the protein CASSKAGGQPQHF.

The chain joins TRBV5-1 to TRBJ1-1; D call uncertain. V lost 3 bases, J lost 4 bases, and 10 bases lay in between. From germline, CDR1 is SGHRS and CDR2 YFSETQ. This CDR3 region has 13 residues. The DNA for the CDR3 is TGCGCCAGCAGCTCCCAACCCGGCACTGAAGCTTTCTTT. Protein sequence: CASSSQPGTEAFF.

The chain links TRBV3-1 (or the pseudogene TRBV3-2) to TRBJ1-5; possibly TRBD1 for D (5 bases). Trimming removed 0 bases from V and 3 bases from J, with 12 bases in between. Germline V gives CDR1 LGHDT, CDR2 YNNKEL (reference sequence). The CDR3 spans 16 residues. Here the CDR3 reads CASSQDGGAYNQPQHF. DNA of the CDR3: TGTGCCAGCAGCCAAGACGGAGGGGCCTACAATCAGCCCCAGCATTTT.

The rearrangement links TRBV24-1 to TRBJ2-6, with D tentatively TRBD1 (5 bases). Germline assignment: CDR1 KGHDR and CDR2 SFDVKD. V was shortened by 5 bases and J by 4 bases, with 11 bases between the two germline ends. CDR3 length: 15 amino acids. Here the CDR3 DNA reads TGTGCCACCAGTGTGGACATCGGCGGGGCCAACGTCCTGACTTTC. It codes for CATSVDIGGANVLTF.

This sequence joins TRBV5-6 and TRBJ1-5; D uncertain. Trimming took 2 bases from V and 4 from J, leaving 4 bases between them. Germline CDR1 SGHDT, CDR2 YYEEEE. CDR3 size: 12 residues. The CDR3: CASSFGNQPQHF. The CDR3 DNA reads TGTGCCAGCAGCTTCGGGAATCAGCCCCAGCATTTT.

The chain is built from TRBV7-2 and TRBJ2-7; D unclear. CDR3 length: 13 residues. Germline CDR1 SGHTA, CDR2 FQGNSA. Trimming removed 0 bases at V and 1 base at J, with 4 bases between. The CDR3 bases are TGTGCCAGCAGCTTAGCGATGTCCTACGAGCAGTACTTC. Translating gives CASSLAMSYEQYF.

This clone showed up just once. This chain uses TRBV3-1 (or the pseudogene TRBV3-2) with TRBJ1-2; TRBD1 agrees at 7 bases. This CDR3 has 13 amino acids. Germline V lookup: CDR1 LGHDT, CDR2 YNNKEL (reference sequence). After removal of 6 bases from V and 2 bases from J, the junction contained 3 bases not matched to a gene. The CDR3 region is CASSRQGNYGYTF. The CDR3 region has the DNA TGTGCCAGCAGTCGACAGGGAAACTATGGCTACACCTTC.